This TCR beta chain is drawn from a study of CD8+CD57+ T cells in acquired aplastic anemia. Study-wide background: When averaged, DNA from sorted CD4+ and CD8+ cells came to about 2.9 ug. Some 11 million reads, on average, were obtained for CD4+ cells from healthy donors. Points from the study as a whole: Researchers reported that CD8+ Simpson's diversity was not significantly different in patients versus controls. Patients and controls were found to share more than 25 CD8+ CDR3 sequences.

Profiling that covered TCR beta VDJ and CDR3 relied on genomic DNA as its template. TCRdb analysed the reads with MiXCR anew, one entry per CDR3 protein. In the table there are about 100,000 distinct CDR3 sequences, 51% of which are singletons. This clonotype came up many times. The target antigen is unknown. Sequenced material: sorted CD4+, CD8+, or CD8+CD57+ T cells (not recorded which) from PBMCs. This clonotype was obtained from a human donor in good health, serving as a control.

The CDR3 loop reads CSARPEGQMNTEAFF. Written as DNA, the CDR3 is TGCAGTGCTAGACCAGAGGGACAGATGAACACTGAAGCTTTCTTT. This chain joins TRBV20-1 and TRBJ1-1, with 7 bases lining up with TRBD1. Unmatched junction bases numbered 6, after V lost 2 bases and J lost 0 bases. Germline CDR1 is DFQATT and CDR2 is SNEGSKA (reference sequence). The CDR3 is made up of 15 amino acids.